Listed below are T cell receptor beta chains from one sample, sequenced in a study of Japanese encephalitis immunity and Zika vaccine responses. MiXCR was run by TCRdb on the 5' RACE reads, yielding one entry per CDR3 protein. The sample consists of around 280 distinct CDR3 sequences, 2% to 2.5% of them appearing once. The starting material was antigen-activated CD4+ T cells from blood, cultured, obtained during a Zika inactivated vaccine study. These receptors were obtained from an adult man who received an inactivated Zika virus vaccine. Each CDR3 is given with its conserved first and last residue. D genes are given only for firm matches. Not all rows give a size; the values are once, few, many and, for expanded clones, a class.

d_call | clone_size | j_call | v_call | cdr3_aa | cdr3_nt
NA | few | TRBJ1-2 | TRBV6-1 | CASRRDPGDYGYTF | TGTGCCAGCAGGAGGGACCCGGGGGACTATGGCTACACCTTC
NA | NA | TRBJ1-2 | TRBV27 | CASSSRTDNYGYTF | TGTGCCAGCAGTTCCCGGACGGATAACTATGGCTACACCTTC
TRBD1 | large | TRBJ2-1 | TRBV20-1 | CSALLSGQGLWNEQFF | TGCAGTGCCCTCCTCAGCGGACAGGGTCTGTGGAATGAGCAGTTCTTC
NA | large | TRBJ2-3 | TRBV7-9 | CASSLAGASTDTQYF | TGTGCCAGCAGCTTAGCCGGAGCTAGCACAGATACGCAGTATTTT
TRBD1 | NA | TRBJ1-1 | TRBV10-2 | CASQGQGLGTEAFF | TGCGCCAGTCAGGGACAGGGGTTAGGTACTGAAGCTTTCTTT
TRBD1 | large | TRBJ2-7 | TRBV2 | CASRDLRDRYYEQYF | TGTGCCAGCAGAGACCTCCGGGACAGATACTACGAGCAGTACTTC
TRBD2 | large | TRBJ2-3 | TRBV6-2/TRBV6-3 | CASSYTPGTSVTDTQYF | TGTGCCAGCAGTTACACCCCAGGGACTAGCGTAACAGATACGCAGTATTTT
TRBD1 | large | TRBJ1-2 | TRBV30 | CAWRPSMDRDGYTF | TGTGCCTGGAGACCCTCGATGGACAGGGATGGCTACACCTTC
TRBD1 | medium-sized | TRBJ1-4 | TRBV5-6 | CASSFGQGARGNEKLFF | TGTGCCAGCAGCTTCGGCCAGGGGGCGCGCGGTAATGAAAAACTGTTTTTT
TRBD1 | large | TRBJ2-1 | TRBV20-1 | CSAGDRGLVQFF | TGCAGTGCGGGTGACAGGGGGTTGGTGCAGTTCTTC
NA | medium-sized | TRBJ1-6 | TRBV6-5 | CASCTRGNYNSPLHF | TGTGCCAGTTGTACTAGGGGGAACTATAATTCACCCCTCCACTTT
TRBD1 | large | TRBJ1-2 | TRBV6-5 | CASSQDTPGGAYGYTF | TGTGCCAGCAGTCAAGACACACCAGGGGGAGCCTATGGCTACACCTTC
NA | medium-sized | TRBJ1-6 | TRBV30 | CAWSEGVISPLHF | TGTGCCTGGAGTGAGGGGGTTATCTCACCCCTCCACTTT